This T cell receptor beta chain was documented in a study of blood T cell repertoires in COVID-19. The CDR3 has 15 amino acids. Trimming removed 3 bases from V and 7 bases from J, with 17 bases in between. CDR1 is KGHDR and CDR2 is SFDVKD in the germline V gene. As processed by the authors: Reference gene primer amplification yielded estimated nucleated cell counts. The repertoire was sequenced with immunoSEQ multiplex PCR; TCRdb's copy has only in-frame clones and lacks some. V and J calls and clone size are given by that table; D and trimming were obtained from the DNA. Among about 210,000 clones listed, around 81% were seen once.

The sequence was obtained from a woman between 65 and 79 years old with acute or convalescent COVID-19. Sequencing input: peripheral blood. The rearrangement uses TRBV24-1 and TRBJ1-2; possibly TRBD1 for D (5 bases). CDR3: CATSDPSVRGSGYTF. The CDR3 DNA follows: TGTGCCACCAGTGATCCCTCTGTTAGGGGATCTGGCTACACCTTC.